This T cell receptor (beta chain) is drawn from a study of identifying expanded T cells in peripheral blood. Healthy donors had no documented immune events, such as infections, while sampled. The repertoire was sequenced with immunoSEQ multiplex PCR; TCRdb's copy has only in-frame clones and lacks some. The sample carries around 120,000 clones, more than 75% recorded once. As regards this clone: The antigen remains unidentified. An end of the junction does not agree with germline; a read error may underlie this.

General study points: Technical replicates showed about 1.1 changed clones; two weeks roughly 18; four weeks 19. Variance in clone template counts between approximately two-week samples significantly increased with total template count across all healthy donors.

Germline V CDR1 and CDR2: SGHKS, YYEKEE (reference sequence). The CDR3 spans 14 residues. This TCR derives from a person between 18 and 70 years old in good health. The sequencing input was blood. The V call is TRBV5-5, the J call TRBJ1-6, with TRBD1 as a possible D gene (5 bases). CDR3 bases: TGCGCCAGCAGCCAATACGAAGGGGTGTCACCCCTCCACTTT. Protein product: CASSQYEGVSPLHF.